This T cell receptor beta chain is from a study of OX40 agonist ivuxolimab in advanced cancers. Background for the entire study: Ivuxolimab, which targeted the costimulatory receptor OX40 (CD134), was an agonistic, fully human IgG2 monoclonal antibody. Intravenous ivuxolimab was administered to patients every 2 weeks at six dose levels: 0.01, 0.1, 0.3, 1.5, 3 and 10 mg/kg. Of the roughly 51 patients in dose escalation, about 20 had hepatocellular carcinoma, some 15 had melanoma, 9 had renal cell carcinoma and 9 had head and neck cancer. In the dose-escalation cohort, 70% to 85% of patients were male, and the mean age was around 60 years with a range of about 20 to 80. Prior anti-PD-1, anti-PD-L1 or anti-CTLA-4 therapy was permitted, and approximately 41% of dose-escalation patients had received checkpoint inhibitors. Partial responses occurred in three dose-escalation patients, of whom one had hepatocellular carcinoma and two had cutaneous melanoma. The point of sequencing TCRbeta in the periphery was to test whether ivuxolimab changed TCR sequence diversity and drove clonal T-cell expansion. The paper reports the monotherapy dose-escalation portion (N = 52 patients) of the phase I ivuxolimab trial. What the authors observed across the whole study: In partial responders in the 0.1-3.0 mg/kg groups, normalized peripheral clonal expansion was found to be among the lowest, especially among CD8+ T cells. Low levels of normalized T-cell clonal expansion were also shown by some nonresponding patients. At doses from 0.1 to 3.0 mg/kg, clonal expansion was seen in both CD4+ and CD8+ blood T cells between baseline and week 6. After ivuxolimab, expanded clones were on average more numerous among CD8+ T cells than among CD4+ T cells. Antigen specificity was not determined for the clonally expanded peripheral T cells.

The trial excluded patients who had a history of autoimmune disease or who were on systemic immunosuppression. In every dose cohort, peripheral blood was drawn for TCR sequencing at baseline, cycle 4 day 1, and cycle 7 day 1. Samples came from an open-label, multicenter, first-in-human phase I dose-escalation trial of ivuxolimab. Adults with locally advanced or metastatic melanoma, renal cell, hepatocellular, or head and neck squamous cell carcinoma were enrolled in the trial. Before TCR sequencing, CD4+ and CD8+ T cells were separately sorted from peripheral blood. Genomic DNA was extracted from sorted cells for sequencing of the TCRbeta CDR3 region. The immunoSEQ Assay was used to sequence the TCRbeta CDR3 regions. Not all clones reach the TCRdb copy of this immuneACCESS table, which keeps in-frame sequences only. Checked studies attribute under half of the gap to unresolved V genes and leave the rest unexplained. Within this sample are 67,000 or so clones, with around 89% of them counted one time only. The ten biggest clones cover around 0.93% of the sample.

A word on this clone: Its antigen is currently not known. No base quality values were provided; no much bigger clone lies one nucleotide off.

At the junction V is shortened by 0 bases and J by 7 bases; bases outside the gene matches: 13. Spanning cysteine to phenylalanine, the CDR3 consists of 16 amino acids. The CDR3 DNA has 48 bases and is translated from base 1. Based on the germline V gene (reference sequence), the CDR1 and CDR2 sequences are SGHNT and YYREEE. Recombination connected TRBV5-4 to TRBJ2-7; 7 bases in between match TRBD2. Specimen: CD4+ or CD8+ T cells sorted from blood, collected in a trial of the OX40 agonist ivuxolimab. The sequence was obtained from an adult with an advanced solid tumor such as melanoma, head and neck, liver or kidney cancer. Here the CDR3 is given as CASSLAGAGALGEQYF. The DNA reads as follows: TGTGCCAGCAGCTTGGCCGGGGCGGGAGCTCTTGGGGAGCAGTACTTC. The full variable domain, with segments outside the CDR3 supplied by the reference TRBV5-4 and TRBJ2-7 proteins, appears as ETGVTQSPTHLIKTRGQQVTLRCSSQSGHNTVSWYQQALGQGPQFIFQYYREEENGRGNFPPRFSGLQFPNYSSELNVNALELDDSALYLCASSLAGAGALGEQYFGPGTRLTVT.